Listed here are 28 T cell receptor beta chains from one sample, sequenced in a study of T-cell memory formation after mild COVID-19. MiXCR was run by TCRdb on the 5' RACE reads, yielding one entry per CDR3 protein. This sample has about 340,000 distinct CDR3 sequences, with roughly 20% found just once. Sequenced input: PBMCs or a T cell subset sorted from them (not recorded which). The source of these receptors is a man aged 18 to 30 who had mild COVID-19 (a few samples of this study predate the infection). Cell type and time point are not known.

The rearrangement uses TRBV4-2 and TRBJ2-3; D might be TRBD1 or TRBD2, each matching 6 bases. Per germline, CDR1 LGHNA and CDR2 YNFKEQ. The V gene lost 0 bases and the J gene lost 3 bases, with 16 bases spanning the gap. This CDR3 has 17 residues. The CDR3 loop is CASSQEAPGAGTDTQYF. CDR3 DNA sequence: TGTGCCAGCAGCCAAGAGGCGCCGGGGGCTGGGACAGATACGCAGTATTTT.

This clonotype was seen only a few times. The chain couples TRBV4-3 to TRBJ2-7, with D perhaps TRBD1 (6 bases). Germline V gene lookup returns CDR1 LGHNA and CDR2 YSLEER. This CDR3 contains 16 residues. Trimming cost V 0 bases and J 4 bases, with 16 bases left between them. The CDR3 sequence: CASSQDTLQGSYEQYF. The CDR3 bases are TGCGCCAGCAGCCAAGATACTCTACAGGGTTCTTACGAGCAGTACTTC.

This clonotype was detected once. V and J are TRBV5-4 and TRBJ1-2; D call uncertain. This CDR3 contains 16 residues. CDR1 is SGHNT and CDR2 is YYREEE in the germline V gene (reference sequence). V was shortened by 5 bases and J by 5 bases, with 22 bases between the two germline ends. The CDR3 DNA reads as TGTGCCAGCAGATCGGCGGTAGACTTATATACGTATGGCTACACCTTC. Its protein product is CASRSAVDLYTYGYTF.

This clonotype appeared a few times. This CDR3 is CASSQDLGVHEQYF. CDR3 coding DNA: TGCGCCAGCAGCCAAGATCTCGGGGTCCACGAGCAGTACTTC. V usage is TRBV4-3 and J usage is TRBJ2-7, with TRBD2 as a possible D gene (5 bases). CDR1 and CDR2 from the germline V gene are LGHNA and YSLEER. The V and J ends lost 0 bases and 5 bases respectively, with 11 bases between them. The CDR3 contains 14 residues.

The table lists this clonotype with a few counts. The chain joins TRBV21-1 to TRBJ2-3; the table's D call TRBD2 went unverified against the DNA. TRBV21-1 is a known pseudogene. The CDR3 extends over 18 amino acids. CDR3 nucleotides: TGTGCCAGCAGCAATCCCCTGGCGGGGGGCATGAGCACAGATACGCAGTATTTT. Its protein is CASSNPLAGGMSTDTQYF.

This clonotype was seen a handful of times. The CDR3 DNA reads as TGTGCCAGCAGCCCTGCCGGGACAGGGAGCAACTATGGCTACACCTTC. It encodes CASSPAGTGSNYGYTF. This chain joins TRBV5-4 and TRBJ1-2, with 9 bases that match TRBD1. CDR1 is SGHNT and CDR2 is YYREEE in the germline V gene (reference sequence). V gave up 4 bases and J gave up 2 bases; unmatched junction bases: 9. The CDR3 has 16 residues. The whole variable domain, filled in from reference TRBV5-4 and TRBJ1-2, reads ETGVTQSPTHLIKTRGQQVTLRCSSQSGHNTVSWYQQALGQGPQFIFQYYREEENGRGNFPPRFSGLQFPNYSSELNVNALELDDSALYLCASSPAGTGSNYGYTFGSGTRLTVV.

This clonotype was found a few times. The V and J genes are TRBV20-1 and TRBJ1-6; no firm D call. Trimming took off 1 base at V and 13 bases at J, with 8 bases between the two ends. Per germline, CDR1 DFQATT and CDR2 SNEGSKA (reference sequence). This CDR3 is built from 11 residues. CDR3 coding DNA: TGCAGTGCTAGAGCTCCCGGGCCCCTCCACTTT. Translated: CSARAPGPLHF.

Only a few counts were recorded for this clonotype. The chain employs TRBV7-6 and TRBJ1-2, with a possible D match to TRBD1 (5 bases). The CDR3 length is 14 residues. Per the germline V gene, CDR1 is SGHVS and CDR2 is FNYEAQ. Between the trimmed V and J ends, which lost 5 bases and 2 bases, there was a span of 12 bases. The CDR3 protein is CASSDPRQNYGYTF. CDR3 coding DNA: TGTGCCAGCAGCGACCCGCGACAGAACTATGGCTACACCTTC.

This clonotype has more than one count but fewer than ten. The chain links TRBV12-3 or TRBV12-4 to TRBJ2-1; 7 bases align to TRBD1. This CDR3 is built from 11 residues. V trimming: 4 bases; J trimming: 10 bases; junction bases outside the gene matches: 1. DNA for the CDR3: TGTGCCAGCAGTTCCAGGGGGGAGCAGTTCTTC. This codes for CASSSRGEQFF.

The rearrangement links TRBV7-9 to TRBJ2-3; D is unresolved. Germline values: CDR1 SEHNR, CDR2 FQNEAQ (reference sequence). Trimming removed 6 bases from V and 7 bases from J, with 2 bases in between. There are 9 residues in the CDR3. CDR3: CASSHTQYF. For the CDR3, the DNA is TGTGCCAGCAGTCATACGCAGTATTTT.

This chain uses TRBV7-2 with TRBJ2-5; 8 bases match TRBD2. The trim removed 5 bases at V and 5 bases at J, leaving 13 bases unmatched. This CDR3 has 16 amino acids. Germline V lookup: CDR1 SGHTA, CDR2 FQGNSA. CDR3 region: CASSPNPSGGGETQYF. CDR3 nucleotides: TGTGCCAGCAGCCCTAACCCCAGCGGGGGCGGGGAGACCCAGTACTTC.

This clonotype has at least ten counts. The V and J genes are TRBV7-8 and TRBJ2-2, with 7 bases matching TRBD2. This CDR3 is built from 15 residues. Germline CDR1 SGHVS, CDR2 FQNEAQ. J lost 5 bases, V lost 8 bases, and 11 bases had no gene match. CDR3 in amino acids: CASLLGGEGTGELFF. CDR3 DNA sequence: TGTGCCAGCCTGCTGGGCGGGGAGGGAACCGGGGAGCTGTTTTTT.

V is TRBV7-2 and J is TRBJ2-5, with D possibly called TRBD1 or TRBD2 (6 bases each). V was pared by 3 bases and J by 5 bases, with 16 bases between. The length of the CDR3 is 15 residues. The germline V gene encodes CDR1 SGHTA and CDR2 FQGNSA. For the CDR3, the DNA is TGTGCCAGCAGCTTGTATGTGGGGGGCAGGGAGACCCAGTACTTC. It is translated as CASSLYVGGRETQYF.

There are a few counts of this clonotype. The chain has TRBV4-3 and TRBJ2-5, with D perhaps matching TRBD2 (5 bases). This CDR3 comprises 15 residues. Trimming took 4 bases from V and 6 from J, leaving 18 bases between them. Germline lookup yields CDR1 LGHNA and CDR2 YSLEER. The CDR3 DNA follows: TGCGCCAGCAGCCGGACCGGGGAACGGTCTAAGACCCAGTACTTC. Its protein is CASSRTGERSKTQYF.

The sample holds a few counts of this clonotype. V gene TRBV7-3 combines with J gene TRBJ1-1, with 12 bases matching TRBD1. The germline V gene has CDR1 SGHTA and CDR2 FQGTGA. Unmatched junction bases numbered 9, after V lost 5 bases and J lost 8 bases. The CDR3 sequence is 15 residues long. The CDR3 bases are TGTGCCAGCAGCCTGGGACAGGGGGCCTTAGAGGAAGCTTTCTTT. Translating gives CASSLGQGALEEAFF.

The V call is TRBV4-3, the J call TRBJ2-1; D unclear. Trimming removed 1 base at V and 8 bases at J, with 12 bases between. CDR3 length: 14 amino acids. The germline V gene encodes CDR1 LGHNA and CDR2 YSLEER. The CDR3 DNA reads as TGCGCCAGCAGCCAAGTGTTTGGGGTCCATGAGCAGTTCTTC. It codes for CASSQVFGVHEQFF.

This clonotype was recorded a few times. The V and J genes are TRBV7-9 and TRBJ1-2; D is undetermined. CDR3 length equals 14 residues. Germline assignment: CDR1 SEHNR and CDR2 FQNEAQ (reference sequence). V lost 3 bases to trimming and J lost 5 bases, with 13 bases between them. The CDR3 sequence: CASSLNGKEYGYTF. In nucleotides, the CDR3 is TGTGCCAGCAGCTTGAACGGGAAGGAGTATGGCTACACCTTC.

This rearrangement joins TRBV6-5 to TRBJ1-2; tentative D call: TRBD1 (6 bases). Germline CDR1 and CDR2: MNHEY and SVGAGI. This CDR3 region has 14 residues. Trimming shortened V by 6 bases and J by 7 bases, and 18 bases separated the two germline ends. CDR3 sequence (DNA): TGTGCCAGCAGACCGGATCAGGGGAGGGGTGGCTACACCTTC. Translated: CASRPDQGRGGYTF.

This clonotype occurred once. The chain has TRBV18 and TRBJ1-3; D is unclear. Trimming stripped 4 bases from V and 7 bases from J, with 11 bases between. The V gene's germline CDR1 is KGHSH and CDR2 LQKENI. The CDR3 consists of 13 residues. The CDR3 bases are TGTGCCAGCTCACGAGAGGTGTGGAACACCATATATTTT. It codes for CASSREVWNTIYF.

The chain joins TRBV6-2 or TRBV6-3 to TRBJ1-2; 8 bases agree with TRBD1. The ends lost 5 bases at V and 7 bases at J; junction bases unmatched: 6. This CDR3 is built from 13 residues. The germline V gene has CDR1 MNHEY and CDR2 SVGEGT. The DNA of the CDR3 is TGTGCCAGCAGTATCGGACAGGGTCGTGGCTACACCTTC. Translated: CASSIGQGRGYTF.

The CDR3: CSARSDYMSGGVRLYNEQFF. The CDR3 nucleotides read TGCAGTGCTAGATCCGATTACATGAGCGGGGGGGTACGGCTCTACAATGAGCAGTTCTTC. This rearrangement joins TRBV20-1 to TRBJ2-1; 10 bases are a match to TRBD2. CDR1 DFQATT and CDR2 SNEGSKA come from the germline V gene (reference sequence). The J segment lost 3 bases and the V segment lost 2 bases, leaving 19 bases of the junction unmatched. This CDR3 is built from 20 residues.

This chain uses TRBV12-3 or TRBV12-4 with TRBJ1-2; D is ambiguous. This CDR3 comprises 14 residues. Trimming shortened V by 2 bases and J by 5 bases, and 12 bases separated the two germline ends. The CDR3 DNA sequence: TGTGCCAGCAGTTTAAAAAGGCGGGGATATGGCTACACCTTC. It codes for CASSLKRRGYGYTF.

The chain uses TRBV21-1 and TRBJ2-7; whether TRBD1, the table's D call, matches the DNA was not checked. TRBV21-1 corresponds to a pseudogene. The CDR3 contains 14 residues. The CDR3 sequence: CASPGRATSYEQYF. DNA of the CDR3: TGTGCCAGCCCGGGTCGGGCCACCTCCTACGAGCAGTACTTC.

The chain is built from TRBV12-3 or TRBV12-4 and TRBJ2-5, with 13 bases identical to TRBD2. This CDR3 spans 16 amino acids. V dropped 5 bases and J dropped 4; count of bases not matched to a gene: 7. Here the CDR3 reads CASSGGTSGAIETQYF. The CDR3 DNA reads as TGTGCCAGCAGTGGCGGGACTAGCGGGGCTATAGAGACCCAGTACTTC.

This clonotype has a count of ten or more. The rearrangement links TRBV5-1 to TRBJ1-6, with D tentatively TRBD1 (5 bases). Germline CDR1 reads SGHRS; CDR2 reads YFSETQ. Deletions cut 3 bases from V and 8 bases from J, with 9 bases between. The CDR3 sequence is 13 residues long. The CDR3 DNA follows: TGCGCCAGCAGCTACGACAGTTATTCACCCCTCCACTTT. Residues: CASSYDSYSPLHF.

The chain carries TRBV29-1 and TRBJ2-3; a possible D gene is TRBD2 (6 bases). Germline lookup yields CDR1 SQVTM and CDR2 ANQGSEA. The CDR3 runs 18 residues. Trimming cost V 4 bases and J 0 bases, with 23 bases left between them. As DNA, the CDR3 is TGCAGCGTTGCGGAAACCCCTTGGGACTTCACTAGCACAGATACGCAGTATTTT. This translates into CSVAETPWDFTSTDTQYF.

This clonotype was detected only a few times. The rearrangement uses TRBV10-3 and TRBJ1-2, with D possibly matching TRBD1 (6 bases). From germline, CDR1 is ENHRY and CDR2 SYGVKD. The V gene lost 4 bases and the J gene lost 3 bases, with 18 bases spanning the gap. The length of the CDR3 is 16 residues. The CDR3 DNA follows: TGTGCCATCAGTGGAGGAGGGGGAAAAGGCGACTATGGCTACACCTTC. Its translation: CAISGGGGKGDYGYTF.

The sample holds a few counts of this clonotype. The chain combines TRBV27 with TRBJ1-2, with no clear D. V was cut by 5 bases and J by 4 bases, with 17 bases left in between. The CDR3 contains 15 residues. The germline gives CDR1 MNHEY, CDR2 SMNVEV (reference sequence). CDR3 sequence (DNA): TGTGCCAGCAGTCCCAATCTGAAGGCGGGCTATGGCTACACCTTC. This sequence encodes CASSPNLKAGYGYTF.